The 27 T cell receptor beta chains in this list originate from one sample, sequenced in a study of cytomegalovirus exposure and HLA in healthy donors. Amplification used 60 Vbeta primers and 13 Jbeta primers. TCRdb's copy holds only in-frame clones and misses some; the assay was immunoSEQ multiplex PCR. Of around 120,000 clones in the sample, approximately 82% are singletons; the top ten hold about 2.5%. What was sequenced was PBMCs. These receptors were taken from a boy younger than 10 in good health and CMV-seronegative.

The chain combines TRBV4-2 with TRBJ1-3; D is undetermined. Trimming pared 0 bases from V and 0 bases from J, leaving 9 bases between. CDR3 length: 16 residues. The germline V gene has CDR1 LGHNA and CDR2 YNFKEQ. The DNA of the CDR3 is TGTGCCAGCAGCCAAGAGGAGGCCTTCTCTGGAAACACCATATATTTT. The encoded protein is CASSQEEAFSGNTIYF.

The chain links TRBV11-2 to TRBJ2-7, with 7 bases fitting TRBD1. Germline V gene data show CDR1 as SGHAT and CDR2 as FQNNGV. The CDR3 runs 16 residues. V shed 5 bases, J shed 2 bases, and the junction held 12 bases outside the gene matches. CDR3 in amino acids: CASSTTGAFRAYEQYV. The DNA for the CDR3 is TGTGCCAGCAGCACAACAGGGGCTTTTAGGGCCTACGAGCAGTACGTC.

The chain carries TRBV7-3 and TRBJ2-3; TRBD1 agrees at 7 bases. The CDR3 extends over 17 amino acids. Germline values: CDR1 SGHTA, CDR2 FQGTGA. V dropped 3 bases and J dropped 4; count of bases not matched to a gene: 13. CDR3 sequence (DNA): TGTGCCAGCAGCTTGGGCGTCAGGGGGTTGAGTTCAGATACGCAGTATTTT. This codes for CASSLGVRGLSSDTQYF.

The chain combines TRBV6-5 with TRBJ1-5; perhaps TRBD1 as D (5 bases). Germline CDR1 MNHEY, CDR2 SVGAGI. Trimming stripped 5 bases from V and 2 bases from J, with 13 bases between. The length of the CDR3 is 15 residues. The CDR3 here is CASSTSGGGNQPQHF. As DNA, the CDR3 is TGTGCCAGCAGTACCTCCGGGGGGGGCAATCAGCCCCAGCATTTT.

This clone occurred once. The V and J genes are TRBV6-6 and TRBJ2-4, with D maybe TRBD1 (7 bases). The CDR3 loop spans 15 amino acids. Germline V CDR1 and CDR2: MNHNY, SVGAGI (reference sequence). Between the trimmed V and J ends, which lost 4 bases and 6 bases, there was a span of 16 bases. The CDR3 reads CASSWVGQGGNIQYF. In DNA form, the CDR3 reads TGTGCCAGCAGTTGGGTGGGGCAGGGGGGAAACATTCAGTACTTC.

This chain's CDR3 is CASTERYSNQPQHF. The CDR3, as DNA: TGTGCCAGCACCGAGAGATATAGCAATCAGCCCCAGCATTTT. V usage is TRBV2 and J usage is TRBJ1-5; D ambiguous. The CDR3 runs 14 residues. The ends were cut back, 7 bases at V and 0 bases at J, with 10 bases in the middle. The V gene's germline CDR1 is SNHLY and CDR2 FYNNEI. The full variable domain, with the rest looked up from reference TRBV2 and TRBJ1-5, is EPEVTQTPSHQVTQMGQEVILRCVPISNHLYFYWYRQILGQKVEFLVSFYNNEISEKSEIFDDQFSVERPDGSNFTLKIRSTKLEDSAMYFCASTERYSNQPQHFGDGTRLSIL.

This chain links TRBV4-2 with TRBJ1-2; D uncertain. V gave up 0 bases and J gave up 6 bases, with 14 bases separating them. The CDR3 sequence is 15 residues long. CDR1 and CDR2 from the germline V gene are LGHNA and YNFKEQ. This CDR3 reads CASSQDHDYMDGYTF. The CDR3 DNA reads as TGTGCCAGCAGCCAAGATCACGACTACATGGATGGCTACACCTTC.

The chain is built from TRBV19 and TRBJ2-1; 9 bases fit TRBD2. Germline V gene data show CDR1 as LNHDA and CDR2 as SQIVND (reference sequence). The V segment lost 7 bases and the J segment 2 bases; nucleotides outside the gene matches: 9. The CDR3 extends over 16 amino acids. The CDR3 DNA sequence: TGTGCCAGTAAAACTATAGCGGGGGACCCCTACAATGAGCAGTTCTTC. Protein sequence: CASKTIAGDPYNEQFF.

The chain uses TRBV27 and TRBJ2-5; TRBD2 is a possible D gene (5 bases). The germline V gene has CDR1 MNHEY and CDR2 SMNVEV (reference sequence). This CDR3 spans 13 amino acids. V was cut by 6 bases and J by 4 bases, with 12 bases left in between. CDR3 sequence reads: CASSQDLGETQYF. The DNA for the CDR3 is TGTGCCAGCAGCCAGGACTTGGGAGAGACCCAGTACTTC.

CDR3: CATMPGAPSNGANVLTF. The CDR3 nucleotides read TGTGCCACAATGCCAGGGGCTCCTTCTAATGGGGCCAACGTCCTGACTTTC. This chain uses TRBV15 with TRBJ2-6, with D perhaps matching TRBD1 (6 bases). Germline CDR1 and CDR2: LNHNV and YYDKDF (reference sequence). Trimming cost V 9 bases and J 3 bases, with 21 bases left between them. This CDR3 spans 17 amino acids.

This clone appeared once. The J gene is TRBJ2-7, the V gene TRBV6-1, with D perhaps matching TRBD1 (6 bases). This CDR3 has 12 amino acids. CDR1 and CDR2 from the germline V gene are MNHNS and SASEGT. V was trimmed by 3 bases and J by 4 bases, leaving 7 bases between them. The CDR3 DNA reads TGTGCCAGCAGTGACAGGGGTTACGAGCAGTACGTC. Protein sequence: CASSDRGYEQYV.

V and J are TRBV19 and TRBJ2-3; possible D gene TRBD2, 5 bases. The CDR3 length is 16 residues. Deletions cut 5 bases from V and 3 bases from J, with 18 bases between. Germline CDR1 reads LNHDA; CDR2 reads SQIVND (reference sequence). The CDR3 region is CASSVQDEGETDTQYF. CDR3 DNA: TGTGCCAGTAGTGTCCAGGACGAGGGCGAAACAGATACGCAGTATTTT.

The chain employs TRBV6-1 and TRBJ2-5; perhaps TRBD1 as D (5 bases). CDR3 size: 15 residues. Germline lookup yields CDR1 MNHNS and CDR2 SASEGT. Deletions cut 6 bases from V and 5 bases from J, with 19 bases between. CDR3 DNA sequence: TGTGCCAGCAGCTCCGCTGGGCAGGGTAGGGAGACCCAGTACTTC. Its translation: CASSSAGQGRETQYF.

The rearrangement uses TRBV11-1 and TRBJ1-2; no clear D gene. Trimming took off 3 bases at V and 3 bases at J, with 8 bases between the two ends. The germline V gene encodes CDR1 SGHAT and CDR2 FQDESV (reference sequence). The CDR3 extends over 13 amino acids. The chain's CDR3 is CASSFRLYYGYTF. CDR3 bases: TGTGCCAGCAGCTTCAGGCTCTACTATGGCTACACCTTC.

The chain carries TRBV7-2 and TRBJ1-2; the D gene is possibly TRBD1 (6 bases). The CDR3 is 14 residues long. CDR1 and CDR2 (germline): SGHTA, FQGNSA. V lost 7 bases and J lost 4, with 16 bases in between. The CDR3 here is CASTPGGLGYGYTF. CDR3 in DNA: TGTGCCAGCACCCCCGGGGGGCTGGGCTATGGCTACACCTTC.

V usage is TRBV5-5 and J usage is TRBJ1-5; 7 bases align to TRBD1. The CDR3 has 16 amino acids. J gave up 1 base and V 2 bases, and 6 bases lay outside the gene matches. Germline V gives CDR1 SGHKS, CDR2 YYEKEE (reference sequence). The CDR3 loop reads CASSLQGHPSNQPQHF. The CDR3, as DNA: TGTGCCAGCAGCTTACAGGGGCACCCAAGCAATCAGCCCCAGCATTTT.

The CDR3 coding sequence is TGTGCCAGCAGTTTAACGGGGACTAGCTACAATGAGCAGTTCTTC. The encoded protein is CASSLTGTSYNEQFF. This chain joins TRBV27 and TRBJ2-1; 8 nucleotides align to TRBD2. The CDR3 has 15 amino acids. The V gene end was trimmed by 2 bases and the J gene end by 3 bases; junction bases not matched to a gene: 3. The germline gives CDR1 MNHEY, CDR2 SMNVEV (reference sequence).

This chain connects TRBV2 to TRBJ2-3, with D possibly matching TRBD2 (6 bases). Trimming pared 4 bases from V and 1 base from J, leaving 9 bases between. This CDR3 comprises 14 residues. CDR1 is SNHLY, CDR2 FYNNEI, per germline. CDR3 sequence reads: CASSAPGGTDTQYF. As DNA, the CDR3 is TGTGCCAGCAGTGCCCCGGGAGGCACAGATACGCAGTATTTT. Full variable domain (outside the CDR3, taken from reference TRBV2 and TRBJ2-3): EPEVTQTPSHQVTQMGQEVILRCVPISNHLYFYWYRQILGQKVEFLVSFYNNEISEKSEIFDDQFSVERPDGSNFTLKIRSTKLEDSAMYFCASSAPGGTDTQYFGPGTRLTVL.

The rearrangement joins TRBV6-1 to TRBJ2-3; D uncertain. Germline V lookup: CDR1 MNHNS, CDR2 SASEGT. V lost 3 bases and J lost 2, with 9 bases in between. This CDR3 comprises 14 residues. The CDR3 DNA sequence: TGTGCCAGCAGTGACGGGTGGGTCACAGATACGCAGTATTTT. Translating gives CASSDGWVTDTQYF.

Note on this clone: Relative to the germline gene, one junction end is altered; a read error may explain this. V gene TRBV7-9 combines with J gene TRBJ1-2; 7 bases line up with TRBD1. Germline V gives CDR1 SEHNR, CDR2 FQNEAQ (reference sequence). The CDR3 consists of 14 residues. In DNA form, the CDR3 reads TGTGCCAACAGCTTAGAATGGTCAGGGGGAGGCTACACCTTC. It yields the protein CANSLEWSGGGYTF.

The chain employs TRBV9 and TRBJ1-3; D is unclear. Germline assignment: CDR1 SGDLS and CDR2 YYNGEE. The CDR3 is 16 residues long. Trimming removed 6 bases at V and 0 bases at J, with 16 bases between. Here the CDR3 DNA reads TGTGCCAGCACCGAAGGAGCCGGTTTCTCTGGAAACACCATATATTTT. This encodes CASTEGAGFSGNTIYF.

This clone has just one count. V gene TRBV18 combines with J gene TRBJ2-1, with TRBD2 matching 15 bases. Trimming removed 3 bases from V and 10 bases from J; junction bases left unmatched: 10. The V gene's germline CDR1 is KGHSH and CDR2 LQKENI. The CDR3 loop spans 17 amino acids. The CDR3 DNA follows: TGTGCCAGCTCACCCCGGACTAGCGGGGGGGTAGATAGGGAGCAGTTCTTC. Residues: CASSPRTSGGVDREQFF.

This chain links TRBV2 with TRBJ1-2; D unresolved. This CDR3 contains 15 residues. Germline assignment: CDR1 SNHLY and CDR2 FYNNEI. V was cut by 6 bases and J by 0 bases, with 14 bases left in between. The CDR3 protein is CASRYIHYSNYGYTF. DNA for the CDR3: TGTGCCAGCAGGTACATACACTACTCTAACTATGGCTACACCTTC.

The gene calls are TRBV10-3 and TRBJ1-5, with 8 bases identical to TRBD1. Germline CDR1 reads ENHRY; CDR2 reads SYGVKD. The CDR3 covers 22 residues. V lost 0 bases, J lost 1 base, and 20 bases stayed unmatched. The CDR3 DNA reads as TGTGCCATCAGTGAGTCTGAAAGGGTGGTCGGACAGGGAAAGCGAAGCAATCAGCCCCAGCATTTT. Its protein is CAISESERVVGQGKRSNQPQHF.

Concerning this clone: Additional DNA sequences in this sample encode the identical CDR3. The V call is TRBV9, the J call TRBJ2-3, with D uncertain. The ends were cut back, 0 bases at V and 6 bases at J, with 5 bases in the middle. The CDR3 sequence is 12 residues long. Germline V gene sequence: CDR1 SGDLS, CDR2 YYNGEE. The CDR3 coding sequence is TGTGCCAGCAGCGTAGGGCTGGATACGCAGTATTTT. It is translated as CASSVGLDTQYF.

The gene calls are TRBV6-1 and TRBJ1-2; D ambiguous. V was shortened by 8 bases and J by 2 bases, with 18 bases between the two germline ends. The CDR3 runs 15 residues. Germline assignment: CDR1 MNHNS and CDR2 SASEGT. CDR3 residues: CASRGGISFNYGYTF. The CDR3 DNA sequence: TGTGCCAGCCGGGGTGGGATATCCTTCAACTATGGCTACACCTTC.

In DNA, the CDR3 is TGCGCCAGCAGCATTGGGGGGGGCTTGGACACTGAAGCTTTCTTT. Residues: CASSIGGGLDTEAFF. The rearrangement joins TRBV5-1 to TRBJ1-1, with D possibly TRBD1 on 6 matching bases. This CDR3 has 15 amino acids. Germline CDR1 and CDR2: SGHRS and YFSETQ. With 4 bases removed from V and 3 bases from J, the gap between germline ends came to 16 bases.